These 12 T cell receptor beta chains came from one sample sequenced in a study of blood T cell repertoires in COVID-19. Sequencing was performed with immunoSEQ multiplex PCR; in TCRdb, only in-frame clones are kept and a portion is missing. Of 110,000 or so clones detected, 70% to 90% appear once; the ten largest clones hold approximately 4.5%. Material for sequencing was peripheral blood. These receptors all stem from a woman in her 50s with acute or convalescent COVID-19.

The rearrangement joins TRBV6-5 to TRBJ1-2, with TRBD1 identical over 7 bases. The CDR3 covers 14 residues. V shed 6 bases, J shed 10 bases, and the junction held 14 bases outside the gene matches. Germline lookup yields CDR1 MNHEY and CDR2 SVGAGI. CDR3 bases: TGTGCCAGCAGAAAACCTGGGACAGAGACGGACTACACCTTC. The encoded protein is CASRKPGTETDYTF.

The rearrangement links TRBV27 to TRBJ2-1, with 7 bases lining up with TRBD1. The CDR3 length is 15 residues. V was clipped by 3 bases and J by 7 bases; unmatched bases: 9. The V gene's germline CDR1 is MNHEY and CDR2 SMNVEV (reference sequence). The DNA for the CDR3 is TGTGCCAGCAGTTTGGGCCCTAGGGGGCGAAATGAGCAGTTCTTC. It encodes CASSLGPRGRNEQFF.

CDR3 sequence reads: CASSERANEQFF. For the CDR3, the DNA is TGTGCCAGCAGTGAGAGAGCCAATGAGCAGTTCTTC. The chain recombines TRBV2 with TRBJ2-1, with unresolved D. This CDR3 comprises 12 residues. Per the germline V gene, CDR1 is SNHLY and CDR2 is FYNNEI. V was shortened by 3 bases and J by 6 bases, with 6 bases between the two germline ends.

V gene TRBV3-1 (or the pseudogene TRBV3-2) combines with J gene TRBJ1-1; 7 nucleotides align to TRBD1. Germline assignment: CDR1 LGHDT and CDR2 YNNKEL (reference sequence). After removal of 1 base from V and 1 base from J, the junction contained 3 bases not matched to a gene. The CDR3 runs 15 residues. CDR3 DNA sequence: TGTGCCAGCAGCCAAGGCAACAGGGGGAACACTGAAGCTTTCTTT. It specifies CASSQGNRGNTEAFF.

The chain links TRBV9 to TRBJ2-7, with 8 bases that match TRBD1. Germline lookup yields CDR1 SGDLS and CDR2 YYNGEE. The CDR3 totals 15 residues. Losses at the gene ends were 0 bases for V and 5 bases for J; bases not matched to a gene: 7. CDR3 bases: TGTGCCAGCAGCGTAGGTGGACAGGGTTTCCACGAGCAGTACTTC. Protein sequence: CASSVGGQGFHEQYF.

The V call is TRBV7-2, the J call TRBJ1-2; 7 nucleotides agree with TRBD1. Trimming at V came to 1 base and at J to 4 bases, leaving 3 bases not matched to a gene. The CDR3 runs to 14 residues. Per the germline V gene, CDR1 is SGHTA and CDR2 is FQGNSA. CDR3 DNA sequence: TGTGCCAGCAGCTTAGACCAGGGGGTCTATGGCTACACCTTC. Protein product: CASSLDQGVYGYTF.

The chain links TRBV7-6 to TRBJ1-1, with 7 positions matching TRBD1. Germline CDR1 is SGHVS and CDR2 is FNYEAQ. The V and J ends lost 3 bases and 1 base, in that order; junction bases with no gene match: 14. The CDR3 totals 18 residues. CDR3: CASSFRMGYRGGNTEAFF. The CDR3 DNA reads TGTGCCAGCAGCTTCCGGATGGGTTACAGGGGTGGGAACACTGAAGCTTTCTTT.

The V gene is TRBV6-2 or TRBV6-3, the J gene TRBJ1-5, with 7 bases aligning to TRBD1. The V and J ends lost 5 bases and 5 bases, in that order; junction bases with no gene match: 6. The CDR3 length is 14 residues. Germline V CDR1 and CDR2: MNHEY, SVGEGT. In nucleotides, the CDR3 is TGTGCCAGCAGTAGGACAGGCACCTATCAGCCCCAGCATTTT. It translates to CASSRTGTYQPQHF.

V and J are TRBV28 and TRBJ2-1, with unresolved D. This CDR3 comprises 16 residues. Germline CDR1 is MDHEN and CDR2 is SYDVKM. Deletions cut 3 bases from V and 0 bases from J, with 12 bases between. As DNA, the CDR3 is TGTGCCAGCAGTTTCTCGGTACGTGGCTCCTACAATGAGCAGTTCTTC. Its translation: CASSFSVRGSYNEQFF.

The V gene is TRBV25-1, the J gene TRBJ1-1, with D unclear. This CDR3 contains 13 residues. V lost 1 base, J lost 9 bases, and 12 bases lay in between. CDR1 is MGHDK, CDR2 SYGVNS, per germline. CDR3 DNA sequence: TGTGCCAGCAGTGAATTATGGTTGGGCCAAGCTTTCTTT. Its translation is CASSELWLGQAFF.

The table lists this clone with a count of one. The chain carries TRBV19 and TRBJ1-5, with TRBD1 identical over 9 bases. V was pared by 5 bases and J by 1 base, with 3 bases of the junction left unmatched. Germline V gives CDR1 LNHDA, CDR2 SQIVND (reference sequence). The CDR3 has 15 amino acids. The CDR3, as DNA: TGTGCCAGTAGTCGACAGGGGGAAAGCAATCAGCCCCAGCATTTT. This gives the protein CASSRQGESNQPQHF.

V and J are TRBV30 and TRBJ2-6, with no clear D. V dropped 3 bases and J dropped 1 base, with 4 bases sitting between them. Germline-derived CDR1 and CDR2 are GTSNPN and SVGIG (reference sequence). CDR3 size: 13 residues. The CDR3 loop reads CAWRRSGANVLTF. Here the CDR3 DNA reads TGTGCCTGGAGGAGATCTGGGGCCAACGTCCTGACTTTC.